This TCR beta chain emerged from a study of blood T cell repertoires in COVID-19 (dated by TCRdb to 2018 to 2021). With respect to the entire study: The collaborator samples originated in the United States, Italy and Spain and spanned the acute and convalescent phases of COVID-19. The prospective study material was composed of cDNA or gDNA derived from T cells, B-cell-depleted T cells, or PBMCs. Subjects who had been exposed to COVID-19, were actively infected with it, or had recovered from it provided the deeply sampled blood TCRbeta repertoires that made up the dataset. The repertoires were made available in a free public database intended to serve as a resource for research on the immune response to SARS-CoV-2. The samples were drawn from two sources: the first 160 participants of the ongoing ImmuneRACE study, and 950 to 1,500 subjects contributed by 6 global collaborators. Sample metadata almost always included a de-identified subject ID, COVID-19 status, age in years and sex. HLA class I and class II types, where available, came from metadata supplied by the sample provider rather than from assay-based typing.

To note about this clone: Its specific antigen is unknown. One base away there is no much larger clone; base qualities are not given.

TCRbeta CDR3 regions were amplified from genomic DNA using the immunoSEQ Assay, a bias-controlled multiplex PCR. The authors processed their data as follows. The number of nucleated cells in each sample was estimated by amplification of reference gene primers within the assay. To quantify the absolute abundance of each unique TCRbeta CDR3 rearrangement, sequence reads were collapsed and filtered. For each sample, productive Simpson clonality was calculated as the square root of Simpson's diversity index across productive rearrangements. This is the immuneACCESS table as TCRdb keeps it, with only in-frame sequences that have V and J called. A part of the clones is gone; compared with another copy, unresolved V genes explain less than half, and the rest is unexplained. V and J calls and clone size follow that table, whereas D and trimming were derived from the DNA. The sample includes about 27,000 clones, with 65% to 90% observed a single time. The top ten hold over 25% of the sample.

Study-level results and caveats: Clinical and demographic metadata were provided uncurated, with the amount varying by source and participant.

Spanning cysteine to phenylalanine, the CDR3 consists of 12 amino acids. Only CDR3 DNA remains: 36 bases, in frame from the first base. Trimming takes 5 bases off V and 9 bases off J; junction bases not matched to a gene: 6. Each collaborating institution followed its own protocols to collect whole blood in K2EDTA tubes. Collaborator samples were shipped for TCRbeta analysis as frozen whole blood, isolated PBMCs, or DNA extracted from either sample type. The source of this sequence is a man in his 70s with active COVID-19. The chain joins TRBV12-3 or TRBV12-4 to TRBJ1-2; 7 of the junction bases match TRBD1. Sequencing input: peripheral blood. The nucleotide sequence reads TGTGCCAGCAGTCACGCAGGGGGAAGCTACACCTTC. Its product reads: CASSHAGGSYTF.